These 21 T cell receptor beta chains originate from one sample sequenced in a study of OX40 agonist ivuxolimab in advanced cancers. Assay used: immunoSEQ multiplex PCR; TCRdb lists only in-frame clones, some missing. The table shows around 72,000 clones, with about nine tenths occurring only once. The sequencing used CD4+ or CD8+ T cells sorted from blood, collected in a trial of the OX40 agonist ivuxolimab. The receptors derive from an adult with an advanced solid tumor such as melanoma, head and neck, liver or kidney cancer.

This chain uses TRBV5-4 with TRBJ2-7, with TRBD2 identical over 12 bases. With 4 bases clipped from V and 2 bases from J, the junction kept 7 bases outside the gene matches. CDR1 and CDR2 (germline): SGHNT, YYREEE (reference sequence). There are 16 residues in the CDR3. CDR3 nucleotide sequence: TGTGCCAGCAGCGCGTCACTAGCGGGGGGAACCTACGAGCAGTACTTC. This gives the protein CASSASLAGGTYEQYF. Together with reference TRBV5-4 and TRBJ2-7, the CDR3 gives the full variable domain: ETGVTQSPTHLIKTRGQQVTLRCSSQSGHNTVSWYQQALGQGPQFIFQYYREEENGRGNFPPRFSGLQFPNYSSELNVNALELDDSALYLCASSASLAGGTYEQYFGPGTRLTVT.

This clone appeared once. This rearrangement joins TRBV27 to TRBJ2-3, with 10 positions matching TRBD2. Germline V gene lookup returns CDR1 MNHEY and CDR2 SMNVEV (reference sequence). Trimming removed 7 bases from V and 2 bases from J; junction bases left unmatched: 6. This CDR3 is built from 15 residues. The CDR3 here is CASTRTSGYTDTQYF. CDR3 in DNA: TGTGCCAGCACCAGGACTAGCGGATACACAGATACGCAGTATTTT.

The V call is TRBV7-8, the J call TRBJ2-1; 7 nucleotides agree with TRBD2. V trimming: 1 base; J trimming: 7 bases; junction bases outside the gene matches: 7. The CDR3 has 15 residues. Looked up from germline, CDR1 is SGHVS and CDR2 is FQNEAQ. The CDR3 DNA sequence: TGTGCCAGCAGCTTAGGTCTAGCGGAGACGAATGAGCAGTTCTTC. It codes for CASSLGLAETNEQFF. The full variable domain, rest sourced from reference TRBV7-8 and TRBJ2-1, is GAGVSQSPRYKVAKRGQDVALRCDPISGHVSLFWYQQALGQGPEFLTYFQNEAQLDKSGLPSDRFFAERPEGSVSTLKIQRTQQEDSAVYLCASSLGLAETNEQFFGPGTRLTVL.

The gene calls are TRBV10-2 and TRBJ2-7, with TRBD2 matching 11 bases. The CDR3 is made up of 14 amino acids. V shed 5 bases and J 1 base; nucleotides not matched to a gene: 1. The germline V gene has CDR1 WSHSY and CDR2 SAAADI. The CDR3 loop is CASSLAGGSYEQYF. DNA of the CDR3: TGCGCCAGCAGTTTAGCGGGAGGGTCCTACGAGCAGTACTTC.

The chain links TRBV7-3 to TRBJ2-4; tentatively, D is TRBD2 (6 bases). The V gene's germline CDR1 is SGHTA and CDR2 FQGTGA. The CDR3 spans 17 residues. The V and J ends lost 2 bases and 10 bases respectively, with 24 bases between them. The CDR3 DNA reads TGTGCCAGCAGCTTAGGGGCTTCTAATGGGGCGCGGGATATTCAGTACTTC. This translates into CASSLGASNGARDIQYF.

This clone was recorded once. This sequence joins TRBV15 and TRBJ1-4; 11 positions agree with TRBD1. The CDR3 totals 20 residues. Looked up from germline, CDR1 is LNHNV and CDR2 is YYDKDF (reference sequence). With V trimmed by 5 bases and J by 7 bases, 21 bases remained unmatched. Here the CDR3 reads CATSGLTRTGGVISGEKLFF. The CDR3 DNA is TGTGCCACCAGCGGATTAACTCGGACAGGGGGCGTAATTTCGGGTGAAAAACTGTTTTTT.

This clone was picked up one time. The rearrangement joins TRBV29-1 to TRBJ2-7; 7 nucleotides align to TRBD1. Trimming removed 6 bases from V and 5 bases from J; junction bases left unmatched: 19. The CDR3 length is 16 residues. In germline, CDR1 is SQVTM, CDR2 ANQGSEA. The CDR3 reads CSVQVDRAWGLNEQYF. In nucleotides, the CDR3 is TGCAGCGTCCAGGTTGACAGGGCCTGGGGGCTGAACGAGCAGTACTTC.

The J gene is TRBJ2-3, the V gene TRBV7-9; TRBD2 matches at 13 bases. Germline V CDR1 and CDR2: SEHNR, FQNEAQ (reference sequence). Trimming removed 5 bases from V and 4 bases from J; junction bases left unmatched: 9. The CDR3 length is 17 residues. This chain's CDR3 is CASSPDRTSGSADTQYF. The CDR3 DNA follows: TGTGCCAGCAGCCCAGACCGGACTAGCGGGAGTGCAGATACGCAGTATTTT. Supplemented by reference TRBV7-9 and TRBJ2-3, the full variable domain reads DTGVSQNPRHKITKRGQNVTFRCDPISEHNRLYWYRQTLGQGPEFLTYFQNEAQLEKSRLLSDRFSAERPKGSFSTLEIQRTEQGDSAMYLCASSPDRTSGSADTQYFGPGTRLTVL.

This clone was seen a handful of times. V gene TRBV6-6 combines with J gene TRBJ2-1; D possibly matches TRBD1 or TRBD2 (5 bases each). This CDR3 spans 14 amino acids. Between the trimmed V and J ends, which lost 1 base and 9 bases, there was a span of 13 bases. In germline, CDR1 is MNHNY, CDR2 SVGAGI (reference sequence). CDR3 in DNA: TGTGCCAGCAGTTACTGGGGGAGAGCAGCTGAGCAGTTCTTC. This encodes CASSYWGRAAEQFF.

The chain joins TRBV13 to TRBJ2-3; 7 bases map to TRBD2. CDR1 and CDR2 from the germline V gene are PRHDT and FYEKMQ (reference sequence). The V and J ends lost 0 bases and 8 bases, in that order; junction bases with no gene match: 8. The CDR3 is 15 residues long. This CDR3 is CASSLGGGRSGTQYF. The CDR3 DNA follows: TGTGCCAGCAGCTTAGGAGGCGGGAGATCAGGTACGCAGTATTTT. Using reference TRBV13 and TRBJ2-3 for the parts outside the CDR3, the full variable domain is AAGVIQSPRHLIKEKRETATLKCYPIPRHDTVYWYQQGPGQDPQFLISFYEKMQSDKGSIPDRFSAQQFSDYHSELNMSSLELGDSALYFCASSLGGGRSGTQYFGPGTRLTVL.

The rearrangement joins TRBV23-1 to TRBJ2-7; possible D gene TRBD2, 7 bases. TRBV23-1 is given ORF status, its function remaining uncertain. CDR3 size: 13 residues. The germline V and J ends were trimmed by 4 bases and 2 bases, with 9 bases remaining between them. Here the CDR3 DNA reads TGCGCCAGCAGTCTCGGGGGGCCCTACGAGCAGTACTTC. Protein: CASSLGGPYEQYF.

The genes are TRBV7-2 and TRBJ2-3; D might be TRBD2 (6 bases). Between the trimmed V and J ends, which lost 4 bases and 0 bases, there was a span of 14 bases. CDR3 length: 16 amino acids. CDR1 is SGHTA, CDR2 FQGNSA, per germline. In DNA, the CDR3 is TGTGCCAGCAGCTCCTGGGAGGACACCAGCACAGATACGCAGTATTTT. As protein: CASSSWEDTSTDTQYF.

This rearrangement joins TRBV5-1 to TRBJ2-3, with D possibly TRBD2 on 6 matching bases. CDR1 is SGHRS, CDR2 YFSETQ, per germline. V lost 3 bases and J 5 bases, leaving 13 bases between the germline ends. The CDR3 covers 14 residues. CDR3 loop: CASSSLPGEDTQYF. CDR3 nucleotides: TGCGCCAGCAGCTCCCTTCCGGGGGAAGATACGCAGTATTTT.

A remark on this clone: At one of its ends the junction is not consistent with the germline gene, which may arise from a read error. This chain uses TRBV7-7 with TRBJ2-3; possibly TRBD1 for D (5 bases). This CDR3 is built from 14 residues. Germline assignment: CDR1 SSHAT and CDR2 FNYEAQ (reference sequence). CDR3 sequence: CASSLAPGTDTQYF. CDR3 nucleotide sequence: TGTGCTAGCAGCTTAGCCCCAGGGACAGATACGCAGTATTTT. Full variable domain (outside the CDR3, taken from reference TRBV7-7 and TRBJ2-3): GAGVSQSPRYKVTKRGQDVTLRCDPISSHATLYWYQQALGQGPEFLTYFNYEAQPDKSGLPSDRFSAERPEGSISTLTIQRTEQRDSAMYRCASSLAPGTDTQYFGPGTRLTVL.

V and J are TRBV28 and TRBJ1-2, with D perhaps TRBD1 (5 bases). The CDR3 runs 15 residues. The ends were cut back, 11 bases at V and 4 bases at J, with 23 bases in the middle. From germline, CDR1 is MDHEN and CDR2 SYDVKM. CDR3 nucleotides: TGTGCCGCTTCCACCGGCTTCCCTGGGGGCTATGGCTACACCTTC. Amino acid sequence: CAASTGFPGGYGYTF.

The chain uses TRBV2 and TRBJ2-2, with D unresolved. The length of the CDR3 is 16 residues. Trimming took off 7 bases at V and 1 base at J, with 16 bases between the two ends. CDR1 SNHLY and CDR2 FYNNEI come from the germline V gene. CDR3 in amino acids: CASTPRRPVNTGELFF. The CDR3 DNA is TGTGCCAGCACCCCGAGAAGGCCAGTGAACACCGGGGAGCTGTTTTTT.

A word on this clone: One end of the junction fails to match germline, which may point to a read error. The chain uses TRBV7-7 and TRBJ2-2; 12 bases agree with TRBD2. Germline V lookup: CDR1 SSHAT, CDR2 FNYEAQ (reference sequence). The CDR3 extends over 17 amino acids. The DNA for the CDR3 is TGTGCTAGCAGCCTCACTAGCGGGGGGCTGAACACCGGGGAGCTGTTTTTT. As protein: CASSLTSGGLNTGELFF. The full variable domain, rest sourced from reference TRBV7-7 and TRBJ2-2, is GAGVSQSPRYKVTKRGQDVTLRCDPISSHATLYWYQQALGQGPEFLTYFNYEAQPDKSGLPSDRFSAERPEGSISTLTIQRTEQRDSAMYRCASSLTSGGLNTGELFFGEGSRLTVL.

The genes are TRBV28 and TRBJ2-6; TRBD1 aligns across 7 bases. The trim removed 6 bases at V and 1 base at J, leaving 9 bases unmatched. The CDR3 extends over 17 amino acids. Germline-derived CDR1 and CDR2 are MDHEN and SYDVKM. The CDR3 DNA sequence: TGTGCCAGCAGATACAGGGGATCGAGTTCTGGGGCCAACGTCCTGACTTTC. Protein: CASRYRGSSSGANVLTF.

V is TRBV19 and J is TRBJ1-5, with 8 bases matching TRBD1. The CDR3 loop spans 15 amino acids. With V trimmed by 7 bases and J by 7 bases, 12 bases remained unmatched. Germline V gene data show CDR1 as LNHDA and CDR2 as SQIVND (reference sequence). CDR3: CASIEGQGAGQPQHF. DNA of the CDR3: TGTGCCAGTATCGAGGGGCAGGGGGCCGGACAGCCCCAGCATTTT.

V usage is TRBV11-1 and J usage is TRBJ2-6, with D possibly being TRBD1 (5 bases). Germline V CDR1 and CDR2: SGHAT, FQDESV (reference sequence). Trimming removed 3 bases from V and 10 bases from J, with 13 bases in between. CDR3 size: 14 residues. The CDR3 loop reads CASSFIQDGNVLTF. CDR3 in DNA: TGTGCCAGCAGCTTTATACAGGATGGGAACGTCCTGACTTTC.

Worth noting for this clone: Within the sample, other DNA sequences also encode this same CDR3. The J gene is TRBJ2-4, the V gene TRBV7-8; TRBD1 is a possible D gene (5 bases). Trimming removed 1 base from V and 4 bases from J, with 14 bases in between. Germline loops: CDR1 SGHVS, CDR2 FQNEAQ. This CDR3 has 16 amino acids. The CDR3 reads CASSLGSWGLKNIQYF. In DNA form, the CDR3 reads TGTGCCAGCAGCTTAGGTAGCTGGGGCTTGAAAAACATTCAGTACTTC.